This entry lists 32 T cell receptor beta chains sequenced from one sample in a study of shared clonotypes between healthy human individuals. Naive CD8 isolation took CD45RO-negative cells positively selected for CCR7 and excluded terminally differentiated effector memory CD45RA+ cells. TCRdb's table, derived via immunoSEQ multiplex PCR, lists solely in-frame clones and lacks some. Among about 820,000 clones listed, about 91% were seen once. The source material was naive CD8+ T cells sorted from blood. Receptor source: a man younger than 40 in good health.

The chain recombines TRBV7-9 with TRBJ2-1; D gene uncertain. This CDR3 is built from 12 residues. Trimming removed 2 bases at V and 7 bases at J, with 6 bases between. Germline V CDR1 and CDR2: SEHNR, FQNEAQ (reference sequence). CDR3 DNA: TGTGCCAGCAGCTTACTCCAAAATGAGCAGTTCTTC. Its protein is CASSLLQNEQFF. Complete variable domain (other parts from reference TRBV7-9 and TRBJ2-1): DTGVSQNPRHKITKRGQNVTFRCDPISEHNRLYWYRQTLGQGPEFLTYFQNEAQLEKSRLLSDRFSAERPKGSFSTLEIQRTEQGDSAMYLCASSLLQNEQFFGPGTRLTVL.

This clone is a singleton in its sample. The chain employs TRBV19 and TRBJ2-1, with 12 bases matching TRBD2. The CDR3 is 19 residues long. Germline V lookup: CDR1 LNHDA, CDR2 SQIVND (reference sequence). V dropped 1 base and J dropped 0; count of bases not matched to a gene: 7. DNA of the CDR3: TGTGCCAGTAGTATAGGGACTAGCGGGACAAACTCCTCCTACAATGAGCAGTTCTTC. Its translation: CASSIGTSGTNSSYNEQFF.

The chain links TRBV4-1 to TRBJ2-1, with 7 bases that match TRBD2. There are 17 residues in the CDR3. Germline values: CDR1 MGHRA, CDR2 YSYEKL. With 3 bases clipped from V and 0 bases from J, the junction kept 8 bases outside the gene matches. The CDR3 bases are TGCGCCAGCAGCCAGAGGGGAGGGGACCCCTCCTACAATGAGCAGTTCTTC. Amino acids: CASSQRGGDPSYNEQFF.

The chain carries TRBV27 and TRBJ2-1; no reliable D call. The V end lost 4 bases, the J end lost 0 bases, and 4 bases lay between the germline ends. CDR1 is MNHEY, CDR2 SMNVEV, per germline (reference sequence). There are 13 residues in the CDR3. In DNA form, the CDR3 reads TGTGCCAGCAGTTGGGACTCCTACAATGAGCAGTTCTTC. Protein: CASSWDSYNEQFF.

The rearrangement uses TRBV11-2 and TRBJ2-1; D is possibly TRBD1 or TRBD2 (5 bases each). V was clipped by 5 bases and J by 1 base, with 12 bases between them. Germline V CDR1 and CDR2: SGHAT, FQNNGV. The CDR3 totals 15 residues. CDR3 sequence (DNA): TGTGCCAGCAGCGATCGGGACCGTTCCTACAATGAGCAGTTCTTC. Translating gives CASSDRDRSYNEQFF. Full variable domain (missing parts from reference TRBV11-2 and TRBJ2-1): EAGVAQSPRYKIIEKRQSVAFWCNPISGHATLYWYQQILGQGPKLLIQFQNNGVVDDSQLPKDRFSAERLKGVDSTLKIQPAKLEDSAVYLCASSDRDRSYNEQFFGPGTRLTVL.

This chain uses TRBV10-1 with TRBJ2-4, with D perhaps being TRBD1 or TRBD2 (5 bases each). This CDR3 is 18 amino acids long. CDR1 WNHNN and CDR2 SYGVQD come from the germline V gene (reference sequence). With 4 bases removed from V and 0 bases from J, the gap between germline ends came to 19 bases. The CDR3 here is CASSGPGSLQLAKNIQYF. DNA of the CDR3: TGCGCCAGCAGTGGCCCAGGGAGCCTACAACTAGCCAAAAACATTCAGTACTTC.

The V call is TRBV28, the J call TRBJ1-1, with D possibly matching TRBD1 (6 bases). The V gene lost 6 bases and the J gene lost 0 bases, with 14 bases spanning the gap. This CDR3 contains 15 residues. Germline values: CDR1 MDHEN, CDR2 SYDVKM. CDR3 loop: CASSSPDSMNTEAFF. CDR3 DNA: TGTGCCAGCAGCTCCCCGGACAGCATGAACACTGAAGCTTTCTTT.

V is TRBV5-1 and J is TRBJ2-4, with 9 bases that match TRBD1. V lost 4 bases to trimming and J lost 3 bases; unmatched junction nucleotides: 11. CDR3 length: 17 residues. Germline V gives CDR1 SGHRS, CDR2 YFSETQ. CDR3: CASSQGQGHFGKNIQYF. Here the CDR3 DNA reads TGCGCCAGCAGCCAGGGACAGGGACATTTCGGCAAAAACATTCAGTACTTC. Drawing the rest from reference TRBV5-1 and TRBJ2-4, the complete variable domain is KAGVTQTPRYLIKTRGQQVTLSCSPISGHRSVSWYQQTPGQGLQFLFEYFSETQRNKGNFPGRFSGRQFSNSRSEMNVSTLELGDSALYLCASSQGQGHFGKNIQYFGAGTRLSVL.

The chain recombines TRBV6-1 with TRBJ2-5; D is undetermined. The germline V gene encodes CDR1 MNHNS and CDR2 SASEGT. V was shortened by 2 bases and J by 3 bases, with 4 bases between the two germline ends. The CDR3 is 12 amino acids. The chain's CDR3 is CASSEREETQYF. Here the CDR3 DNA reads TGTGCCAGCAGTGAACGGGAAGAGACCCAGTACTTC.

V usage is TRBV27 and J usage is TRBJ1-5; D ambiguous. Germline loops: CDR1 MNHEY, CDR2 SMNVEV (reference sequence). The CDR3 totals 12 residues. V shed 9 bases and J shed 4 bases, with 10 bases lying between them. CDR3 coding DNA: TGTGCCAGTGGTCCGACGAATCAGCCCCAGCATTTT. Protein sequence: CASGPTNQPQHF.

The CDR3 DNA sequence: TGCGCCAGCAGCCAAGACGGGAGCTCTGGAAACACCATATATTTT. It codes for CASSQDGSSGNTIYF. This rearrangement joins TRBV4-1 to TRBJ1-3; D gene uncertain. Per germline, CDR1 MGHRA and CDR2 YSYEKL. The CDR3 totals 15 residues. The V and J ends lost 0 bases and 0 bases respectively, with 6 bases between them.

This chain joins TRBV7-8 and TRBJ2-7, with TRBD1 as a possible D gene (6 bases). The germline CDR1 and CDR2 sequences are SGHVS and FQNEAQ. V was pared by 0 bases and J by 2 bases, with 11 bases between. The CDR3 length is 15 residues. The CDR3, as DNA: TGTGCCAGCAGCTTAGCCTATCAGGGGACCTACGAGCAGTACTTC. Its translation: CASSLAYQGTYEQYF.

V gene TRBV11-3 combines with J gene TRBJ2-3; possible D gene TRBD1, 5 bases. The CDR3 extends over 13 amino acids. Germline lookup yields CDR1 SGHNT and CDR2 YENEEA. V gave up 8 bases and J gave up 0 bases, with 9 bases separating them. The CDR3 sequence is CASGGASTDTQYF. CDR3 nucleotides: TGTGCCAGCGGTGGGGCCAGCACAGATACGCAGTATTTT. The variable domain in full, completed from reference TRBV11-3 and TRBJ2-3, reads EAGVVQSPRYKIIEKKQPVAFWCNPISGHNTLYWYLQNLGQGPELLIRYENEEAVDDSQLPKDRFSAERLKGVDSTLKIQPAELGDSAVYLCASGGASTDTQYFGPGTRLTVL.

This clone turned up a few times. The J gene is TRBJ2-1, the V gene TRBV29-1, with no clear D. V was trimmed by 2 bases and J by 4 bases, leaving 3 bases between them. Germline V lookup: CDR1 SQVTM, CDR2 ANQGSEA. The CDR3 totals 11 residues. DNA of the CDR3: TGCAGCGTTGAATTTTACAATGAGCAGTTCTTC. Its protein product is CSVEFYNEQFF.

This chain joins TRBV4-1 and TRBJ2-7; D is possibly TRBD2 (6 bases). V dropped 5 bases and J dropped 0 bases, with 14 bases sitting between them. CDR3 length equals 15 residues. Germline assignment: CDR1 MGHRA and CDR2 YSYEKL. CDR3 residues: CASSKGTVSSYEQYF. The CDR3 DNA follows: TGCGCCAGCAGCAAAGGGACTGTTAGCTCCTACGAGCAGTACTTC.

The chain carries TRBV7-8 and TRBJ2-5, with D possibly being TRBD2 (6 bases). CDR1 SGHVS and CDR2 FQNEAQ come from the germline V gene. Trimming took off 2 bases at V and 2 bases at J, with 12 bases between the two ends. CDR3 length: 15 amino acids. The chain's CDR3 is CASSLSAGRQETQYF. Here the CDR3 DNA reads TGTGCCAGCAGCTTATCCGCGGGAAGGCAAGAGACCCAGTACTTC.

The chain carries TRBV11-2 and TRBJ2-1, with 11 positions matching TRBD2. Germline V gene data show CDR1 as SGHAT and CDR2 as FQNNGV. J lost 8 bases, V lost 1 base, and 13 bases had no gene match. The CDR3 runs to 18 residues. The CDR3 spells CASSLVGTSGSGIDEQFF. The DNA of the CDR3 is TGTGCCAGCAGCTTAGTCGGGACTAGCGGTAGTGGGATCGATGAGCAGTTCTTC.

With regard to this clone: The sample contains more than one DNA sequence encoding this CDR3. V is TRBV6-1 and J is TRBJ2-7; unclear D gene. This CDR3 has 11 residues. Germline V gives CDR1 MNHNS, CDR2 SASEGT. Trimming left V 2 bases short and J 4 bases short, with 3 bases between. As DNA, the CDR3 is TGTGCCAGCAGTGAATCGTACGAGCAGTACTTC. Its translation is CASSESYEQYF.

In DNA form, the CDR3 reads TGTGCCAGCAGATCACCCTCGGGGCACGAGCAGTACTTC. Its protein is CASRSPSGHEQYF. This chain connects TRBV7-9 to TRBJ2-7; D may correspond to TRBD1 or TRBD2 (5 bases each). Germline CDR1 is SEHNR and CDR2 is FQNEAQ (reference sequence). Trimming took 6 bases from V and 5 from J, leaving 14 bases between them. There are 13 residues in the CDR3.

This chain connects TRBV7-9 to TRBJ1-2; tentatively, D is TRBD1 (6 bases). Trimming shortened V by 6 bases and J by 6 bases, and 20 bases separated the two germline ends. In germline, CDR1 is SEHNR, CDR2 FQNEAQ (reference sequence). This CDR3 region has 15 residues. The CDR3 nucleotides are TGTGCCAGCAGTTCCTCGGGGGCCTGGGCGGATGGCTACACCTTC. The encoded protein is CASSSSGAWADGYTF.

J is TRBJ2-1 and V is TRBV27, with 7 bases identical to TRBD2. CDR1 and CDR2 from the germline V gene are MNHEY and SMNVEV (reference sequence). The V and J ends lost 6 bases and 6 bases, in that order; junction bases with no gene match: 5. The CDR3 spans 13 residues. CDR3 in amino acids: CASRPGLVNEQFF. CDR3 nucleotide sequence: TGTGCCAGCAGACCCGGACTAGTCAATGAGCAGTTCTTC.

This clone was seen only a few times. At one boundary the junction diverges from the germline segment, which might be a read error. The genes are TRBV7-9 and TRBJ1-1; 7 nucleotides match TRBD1. CDR3 size: 16 residues. Looked up from germline, CDR1 is SEHNR and CDR2 is FQNEAQ (reference sequence). The CDR3 protein is CASSLATGVVNAEAFF. The CDR3 DNA follows: TGTGCCAGCAGTCTCGCCACAGGGGTGGTGAACGCTGAAGCTTTCTTT.

V usage is TRBV14 and J usage is TRBJ2-7; 7 positions match TRBD1. Germline V gene data show CDR1 as SGHDN and CDR2 as FVKESK. The V segment lost 3 bases and the J segment 4 bases; nucleotides outside the gene matches: 12. The CDR3 runs 16 residues. In DNA form, the CDR3 reads TGTGCCAGCAGCCAGCCCCCAGGGGGAACCGCTTACGAGCAGTACTTC. Its translation is CASSQPPGGTAYEQYF.

The chain employs TRBV5-4 and TRBJ1-1; D ambiguous. Germline CDR1 SGHNT, CDR2 YYREEE (reference sequence). V was shortened by 0 bases and J by 0 bases, with 6 bases between the two germline ends. The CDR3 is made up of 14 amino acids. The CDR3 DNA reads TGTGCCAGCAGCTTGGTAGAAGTGAACACTGAAGCTTTCTTT. Translating it yields CASSLVEVNTEAFF.

As DNA, the CDR3 is TGCAGCGTTGAAGAGGCAGCCGGGTCGGTGGTGGGAGGCGAGCAGTACTTC. It encodes CSVEEAAGSVVGGEQYF. V gene TRBV29-1 combines with J gene TRBJ2-7; TRBD2 might be the D (6 bases). The CDR3 runs to 17 residues. Germline CDR1 reads SQVTM; CDR2 reads ANQGSEA. The ends were cut back, 0 bases at V and 6 bases at J, with 24 bases in the middle.

The rearrangement links TRBV29-1 to TRBJ2-1, with D possibly TRBD2 on 5 matching bases. The CDR3 runs 13 residues. V lost 7 bases to trimming and J lost 9 bases, with 19 bases between them. Germline-derived CDR1 and CDR2 are SQVTM and ANQGSEA. The CDR3 spells CSATPTRSTEQFF. Here the CDR3 DNA reads TGCAGCGCTACCCCCACTAGGTCGACTGAGCAGTTCTTC.

The chain has TRBV19 and TRBJ2-2; 8 bases match TRBD1. V lost 8 bases, J lost 7 bases, and 12 bases stayed unmatched. The germline CDR1 and CDR2 sequences are LNHDA and SQIVND (reference sequence). CDR3 size: 15 residues. The CDR3 DNA sequence: TGTGCCAGTCACGGACAGGGTAAAGGCGTCGGGGAGCTGTTTTTT. Translating gives CASHGQGKGVGELFF.

This chain uses TRBV7-2 with TRBJ2-2; 7 bases agree with TRBD2. The V gene's germline CDR1 is SGHTA and CDR2 FQGNSA. The junction had 9 bases not matched to a gene; V was cut back by 1 base and J by 7 bases. The CDR3 length is 16 residues. The CDR3 sequence is CASSLGWLAGVGELFF. The DNA for the CDR3 is TGTGCCAGCAGCTTAGGGTGGTTAGCGGGTGTCGGGGAGCTGTTTTTT. Drawing the rest from reference TRBV7-2 and TRBJ2-2, the complete variable domain is GAGVSQSPSNKVTEKGKDVELRCDPISGHTALYWYRQSLGQGLEFLIYFQGNSAPDKSGLPSDRFSAERTGGSVSTLTIQRTQQEDSAVYLCASSLGWLAGVGELFFGEGSRLTVL.

With regard to this clone: Distinct nucleotide sequences in the sample also encode this CDR3. V usage is TRBV6-5 and J usage is TRBJ2-3; D uncertain. V lost 4 bases and J lost 1, with 3 bases in between. CDR1 is MNHEY and CDR2 is SVGAGI in the germline V gene. The CDR3 is 12 amino acids. As DNA, the CDR3 is TGTGCCAGCAGTTCCGGCACAGATACGCAGTATTTT. Translated: CASSSGTDTQYF.

This rearrangement joins TRBV7-9 to TRBJ2-3, with 7 bases fitting TRBD2. The CDR3 loop spans 13 amino acids. Trimming at V came to 11 bases and at J to 2 bases, leaving 7 bases not matched to a gene. Germline loops: CDR1 SEHNR, CDR2 FQNEAQ (reference sequence). For the CDR3, the DNA is TGTGCCGCGACCGGACTAGTCACAGATACGCAGTATTTT. This encodes CAATGLVTDTQYF. Full variable domain (rest looked up from reference TRBV7-9 and TRBJ2-3): DTGVSQNPRHKITKRGQNVTFRCDPISEHNRLYWYRQTLGQGPEFLTYFQNEAQLEKSRLLSDRFSAERPKGSFSTLEIQRTEQGDSAMYLCAATGLVTDTQYFGPGTRLTVL.

The chain carries TRBV27 and TRBJ1-2; perhaps TRBD1 as D (5 bases). Germline values: CDR1 MNHEY, CDR2 SMNVEV (reference sequence). The V gene lost 4 bases and the J gene lost 4 bases, with 10 bases spanning the gap. The CDR3 totals 13 residues. The CDR3 protein is CASSSNGAYGYTF. The CDR3 DNA reads TGTGCCAGCAGTTCTAACGGGGCCTATGGCTACACCTTC.

V gene TRBV29-1 combines with J gene TRBJ2-3; 10 positions agree with TRBD1. The CDR3 has 18 residues. CDR1 is SQVTM, CDR2 ANQGSEA, per germline. The V and J ends lost 1 base and 1 base, in that order; junction bases with no gene match: 11. Written as DNA, the CDR3 is TGCAGCGTTGAAGTCGGACAGGGGGGTCCCCCTGGCACAGATACGCAGTATTTT. This codes for CSVEVGQGGPPGTDTQYF.